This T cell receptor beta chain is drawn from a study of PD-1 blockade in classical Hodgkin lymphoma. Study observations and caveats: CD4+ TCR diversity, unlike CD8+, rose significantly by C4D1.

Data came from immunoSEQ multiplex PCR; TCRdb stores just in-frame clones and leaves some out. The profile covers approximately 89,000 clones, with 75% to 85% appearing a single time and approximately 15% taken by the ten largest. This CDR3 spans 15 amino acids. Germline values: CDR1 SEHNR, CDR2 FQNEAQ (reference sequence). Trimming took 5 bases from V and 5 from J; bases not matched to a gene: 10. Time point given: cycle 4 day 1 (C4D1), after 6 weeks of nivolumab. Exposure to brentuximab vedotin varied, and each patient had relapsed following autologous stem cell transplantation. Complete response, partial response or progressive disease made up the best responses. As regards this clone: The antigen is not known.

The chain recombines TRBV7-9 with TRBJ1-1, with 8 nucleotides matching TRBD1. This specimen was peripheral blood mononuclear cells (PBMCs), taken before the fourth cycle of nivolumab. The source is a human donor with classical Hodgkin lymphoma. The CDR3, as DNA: TGTGCCAGCAGCGGCCGGGACAGGTCTTTGACTGAAGCTTTCTTT. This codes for CASSGRDRSLTEAFF.